The rows below give T cell receptor beta chains drawn from one sample of a study of cytomegalovirus exposure and HLA in healthy donors. Assay: immunoSEQ multiplex PCR; the TCRdb copy retains only in-frame clones and omits some. Of 100,000 to 150,000 clones listed, over 9.5% were seen once; the top ten hold 4.6%. The source material was PBMCs. Receptors originate from a young woman in good health and CMV-seropositive. CDR3s leave out the opening cysteine and the closing phenylalanine or tryptophan. Each record gives: CDR3 protein, J gene, V gene.

CDR3aa: ASSPRTSGYYEQY
j_gene: TRBJ2-7
v_gene: TRBV5-6

CDR3aa: ASLTGLANTGELF
j_gene: TRBJ2-2
v_gene: TRBV2

CDR3aa: ASSQRLQGLADTQY
j_gene: TRBJ2-3
v_gene: TRBV18

CDR3aa: ASSYSGSLTNEQY
j_gene: TRBJ2-7
v_gene: TRBV28

CDR3aa: ATSIGKWEGQY
j_gene: TRBJ2-7
v_gene: TRBV15

CDR3aa: ASSVDQGGFTETQY
j_gene: TRBJ2-5
v_gene: TRBV9

CDR3aa: ASRSDGQGGEQY
j_gene: TRBJ2-7
v_gene: TRBV6-1

CDR3aa: ASSSGYNTEAF
j_gene: TRBJ1-1
v_gene: TRBV27

CDR3aa: ASSAGTGGRNTEAF
j_gene: TRBJ1-1
v_gene: TRBV5-1

CDR3aa: ASSSGLAGGTDTQY
j_gene: TRBJ2-3
v_gene: TRBV5-1

CDR3aa: ASSAPAGDGYT
j_gene: TRBJ1-2
v_gene: TRBV9

CDR3aa: ATSSRHLYNEQF
j_gene: TRBJ2-1
v_gene: TRBV15

CDR3aa: ASRGTDEKLF
j_gene: TRBJ1-4
v_gene: TRBV10-1

CDR3aa: ASSWGQAYEQY
j_gene: TRBJ2-7
v_gene: TRBV5-1

CDR3aa: ASSSTRLDEQY
j_gene: TRBJ2-7
v_gene: TRBV27

CDR3aa: ASRKGLAVNTGELF
j_gene: TRBJ2-2
v_gene: TRBV19

CDR3aa: ASSFMRTGELF
j_gene: TRBJ2-2
v_gene: TRBV28

CDR3aa: ASRGHRRKRGETQY
j_gene: TRBJ2-5
v_gene: TRBV2

CDR3aa: ASSLYSSGRAYEQY
j_gene: NA
v_gene: TRBV5-6

CDR3aa: SVDGRAIDTQY
j_gene: TRBJ2-3
v_gene: TRBV29-1

CDR3aa: ASSRQGANYGYT
j_gene: TRBJ1-2
v_gene: TRBV7-9